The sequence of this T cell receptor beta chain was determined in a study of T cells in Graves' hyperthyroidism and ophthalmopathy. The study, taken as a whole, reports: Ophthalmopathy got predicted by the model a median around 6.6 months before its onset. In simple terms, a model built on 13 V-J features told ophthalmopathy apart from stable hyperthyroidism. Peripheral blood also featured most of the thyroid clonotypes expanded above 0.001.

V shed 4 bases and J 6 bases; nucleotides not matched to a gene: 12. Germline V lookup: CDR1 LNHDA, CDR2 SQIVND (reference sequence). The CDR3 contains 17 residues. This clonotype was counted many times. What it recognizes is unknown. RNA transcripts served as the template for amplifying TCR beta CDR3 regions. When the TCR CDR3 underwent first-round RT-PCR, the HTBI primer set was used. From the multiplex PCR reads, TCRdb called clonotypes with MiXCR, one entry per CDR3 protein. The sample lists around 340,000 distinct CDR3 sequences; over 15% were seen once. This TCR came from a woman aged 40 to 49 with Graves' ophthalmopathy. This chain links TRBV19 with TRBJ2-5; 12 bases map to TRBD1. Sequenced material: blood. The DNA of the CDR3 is TGTGCCAGTAGTACTTCCGCCGGGACAGGGGGCACGAAGACCCAGTACTTC. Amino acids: CASSTSAGTGGTKTQYF.